One sample yielded the 24 T cell receptor beta chains listed below, sequenced in a study of blood T cell repertoires in COVID-19. Sequencing used immunoSEQ multiplex PCR; TCRdb keeps in-frame clones, though not all of them. The repertoire holds some 160,000 clones, about nine tenths seen once, with under 5% in the top ten. Sequencing input: peripheral blood. These receptors originate from a woman aged 70-85 years with acute or convalescent COVID-19.

This rearrangement joins TRBV7-8 to TRBJ2-2; perhaps TRBD1 as D (5 bases). The germline V and J ends were trimmed by 5 bases and 0 bases, with 10 bases remaining between them. Germline V lookup: CDR1 SGHVS, CDR2 FQNEAQ. This CDR3 is 15 amino acids long. The CDR3: CASSKRQTNTGELFF. In DNA form, the CDR3 reads TGTGCCAGCAGCAAGAGACAGACGAACACCGGGGAGCTGTTTTTT.

The chain has TRBV2 and TRBJ2-7; TRBD2 aligns across 8 bases. Germline V gives CDR1 SNHLY, CDR2 FYNNEI. CDR3 length: 14 residues. V was pared by 6 bases and J by 2 bases, with 6 bases of the junction left unmatched. The CDR3 DNA sequence: TGTGCCAGCAGGGCACGGGGGGGGACCTACGAGCAGTACTTC. This translates into CASRARGGTYEQYF.

The rearrangement joins TRBV28 to TRBJ2-1; 12 nucleotides match TRBD2. V shed 6 bases, J shed 9 bases, and the junction held 9 bases outside the gene matches. Per germline, CDR1 MDHEN and CDR2 SYDVKM. The CDR3 is made up of 15 amino acids. The CDR3 DNA is TGTGCCAGCAGCCGGACTAGCGGGATGGTCGGTGAGCAGTTCTTC. Protein product: CASSRTSGMVGEQFF.

The chain carries TRBV4-1 and TRBJ2-5; TRBD2 matches 7 bases. Germline lookup yields CDR1 MGHRA and CDR2 YSYEKL. This CDR3 has 17 amino acids. V lost 4 bases to trimming and J lost 3 bases; unmatched junction nucleotides: 14. CDR3 residues: CASSRGSTGLQKETQYF. CDR3 sequence (DNA): TGCGCCAGCAGCCGAGGATCAACGGGACTACAAAAAGAGACCCAGTACTTC.

The V call is TRBV10-2, the J call TRBJ2-2, with TRBD2 identical over 12 bases. J lost 6 bases, V lost 6 bases, and 2 bases had no gene match. This CDR3 comprises 14 residues. Germline CDR1 and CDR2: WSHSY and SAAADI. DNA for the CDR3: TGCGCCAGCAGGACTAGCGGGGGATCCGGGGAGCTGTTTTTT. This translates into CASRTSGGSGELFF.

This rearrangement joins TRBV18 to TRBJ1-2; 7 bases are a match to TRBD1. The germline gives CDR1 KGHSH, CDR2 LQKENI. The CDR3 consists of 17 residues. V lost 0 bases, J lost 8 bases, and 15 bases stayed unmatched. CDR3 coding DNA: TGTGCCAGCTCACCACCCTCGGCGACAGGGTTGTCGCACGGCTACACCTTC. Its protein is CASSPPSATGLSHGYTF.

The chain is built from TRBV7-9 and TRBJ1-1; 10 bases map to TRBD1. The CDR3 length is 16 residues. Per germline, CDR1 SEHNR and CDR2 FQNEAQ (reference sequence). Losses at the gene ends were 8 bases for V and 0 bases for J; bases not matched to a gene: 9. As DNA, the CDR3 is TGTGCCAGCCGTCCGACAGGGGGCGGGGTGAACACTGAAGCTTTCTTT. Translating it yields CASRPTGGGVNTEAFF.

This rearrangement joins TRBV5-1 to TRBJ2-1, with TRBD2 as a possible D gene (5 bases). V was cut by 1 base and J by 8 bases, with 13 bases left in between. The CDR3 runs 14 residues. Germline V gives CDR1 SGHRS, CDR2 YFSETQ. CDR3 in DNA: TGCGCCAGCAGCTTGATCCTAGCTGGGGATGAGCAGTTCTTC. Translating gives CASSLILAGDEQFF. Drawing the rest from reference TRBV5-1 and TRBJ2-1, the complete variable domain is KAGVTQTPRYLIKTRGQQVTLSCSPISGHRSVSWYQQTPGQGLQFLFEYFSETQRNKGNFPGRFSGRQFSNSRSEMNVSTLELGDSALYLCASSLILAGDEQFFGPGTRLTVL.

The CDR3 sequence is CASSQGWREYVAGELFF. Written as DNA, the CDR3 is TGTGCCAGCAGCCAGGGATGGCGGGAGTACGTCGCCGGGGAGCTGTTTTTT. This chain connects TRBV7-9 to TRBJ2-2; 7 nucleotides match TRBD2. This CDR3 is built from 17 residues. The ends lost 5 bases at V and 6 bases at J; junction bases unmatched: 15. Germline V gene sequence: CDR1 SEHNR, CDR2 FQNEAQ (reference sequence). The full variable domain, its missing parts supplied by reference TRBV7-9 and TRBJ2-2, is DTGVSQNPRHKITKRGQNVTFRCDPISEHNRLYWYRQTLGQGPEFLTYFQNEAQLEKSRLLSDRFSAERPKGSFSTLEIQRTEQGDSAMYLCASSQGWREYVAGELFFGEGSRLTVL.

This clone was detected once. The chain uses TRBV9 and TRBJ2-7, with D possibly TRBD2 on 6 matching bases. Trimming pared 3 bases from V and 4 bases from J, leaving 11 bases between. CDR1 and CDR2 (germline): SGDLS, YYNGEE. The CDR3 runs to 13 residues. Here the CDR3 DNA reads TGTGCCAGCAGCGCGGGGGACGCGTACGAGCAGTACTTC. Residues: CASSAGDAYEQYF.

The chain recombines TRBV11-2 with TRBJ1-3; a weak D match, TRBD1 (5 bases). Between the trimmed V and J ends, which lost 4 bases and 0 bases, there was a span of 10 bases. This CDR3 contains 15 residues. CDR1 and CDR2 from the germline V gene are SGHAT and FQNNGV. CDR3 sequence (DNA): TGTGCCAGCAGCTCTCTTCAGGGCTCTGGAAACACCATATATTTT. Translation gives CASSSLQGSGNTIYF.

The chain has TRBV7-2 and TRBJ1-1; TRBD1 matches 8 bases. This CDR3 contains 14 residues. The V gene end was trimmed by 4 bases and the J gene end by 6 bases; junction bases not matched to a gene: 7. Germline CDR1 is SGHTA and CDR2 is FQGNSA. The CDR3 region is CASSWTGRAPEAFF. The CDR3 nucleotides are TGTGCCAGCAGCTGGACAGGGAGGGCTCCTGAAGCTTTCTTT.

The J gene is TRBJ1-2, the V gene TRBV19, with 9 bases lining up with TRBD1. Germline V CDR1 and CDR2: LNHDA, SQIVND (reference sequence). CDR3 length: 13 amino acids. Germline trimming cut 7 bases from V and 4 bases from J; bases unmatched to any gene: 4. This CDR3 is CASTSDRGYGYTF. The CDR3 DNA follows: TGTGCCAGTACCTCGGACAGGGGCTATGGCTACACCTTC.

The V call is TRBV30, the J call TRBJ2-3; TRBD2 matches 13 bases. The CDR3 sequence is 15 residues long. V lost 2 bases and J lost 6; bases outside the gene matches: 5. CDR1 and CDR2 from the germline V gene are GTSNPN and SVGIG (reference sequence). As DNA, the CDR3 is TGTGCCTGGAGTCCCGGACTAGCGGGAGTCGATACGCAGTATTTT. The encoded protein is CAWSPGLAGVDTQYF.

The rearrangement uses TRBV2 and TRBJ2-1, with a tentative D call TRBD2 (6 bases). Germline lookup yields CDR1 SNHLY and CDR2 FYNNEI. V lost 3 bases and J 2 bases, leaving 11 bases between the germline ends. This CDR3 is built from 15 residues. CDR3 sequence: CASSDDGSPYNEQFF. The CDR3 bases are TGTGCCAGCAGTGACGACGGGAGCCCCTACAATGAGCAGTTCTTC.

The V call is TRBV4-1, the J call TRBJ1-5; D uncertain. Per the germline V gene, CDR1 is MGHRA and CDR2 is YSYEKL. The CDR3 extends over 14 amino acids. The V gene lost 0 bases and the J gene lost 8 bases, with 11 bases spanning the gap. CDR3 residues: CASSQEDLGEPQHF. DNA for the CDR3: TGCGCCAGCAGCCAAGAGGATCTCGGGGAGCCCCAGCATTTT.

The rearrangement joins TRBV5-6 to TRBJ2-3; tentative D call: TRBD2 (6 bases). The germline V gene encodes CDR1 SGHDT and CDR2 YYEEEE. The CDR3 loop spans 15 amino acids. V lost 0 bases and J lost 1, with 9 bases in between. The CDR3 sequence: CASSLATGGTDTQYF. The CDR3 DNA is TGTGCCAGCAGCTTGGCCACGGGGGGCACAGATACGCAGTATTTT.

The V call is TRBV9, the J call TRBJ2-1, with D maybe TRBD2 (6 bases). Germline V gene data show CDR1 as SGDLS and CDR2 as YYNGEE. The CDR3 covers 15 residues. V lost 6 bases and J lost 5, with 18 bases in between. The CDR3 protein is CASNRGGTGDNEQFF. Written as DNA, the CDR3 is TGTGCCAGCAACCGGGGCGGGACTGGAGACAATGAGCAGTTCTTC.

J is TRBJ2-1 and V is TRBV30; the match to TRBD2 covers 7 bases. The CDR3 is 13 residues long. Trimming cost V 2 bases and J 8 bases; bases outside gene matches: 6. CDR1 GTSNPN and CDR2 SVGIG come from the germline V gene (reference sequence). In DNA form, the CDR3 reads TGTGCCTGGAGTATGGGGGGGAGATATGAGCAGTTCTTC. Amino acids: CAWSMGGRYEQFF. The whole variable domain, remainder taken from reference TRBV30 and TRBJ2-1, is SQTIHQWPATLVQPVGSPLSLECTVEGTSNPNLYWYRQAAGRGLQLLFYSVGIGQISSEVPQNLSASRPQDRQFILSSKKLLLSDSGFYLCAWSMGGRYEQFFGPGTRLTVL.

The rearrangement links TRBV19 to TRBJ1-2; 8 nucleotides agree with TRBD1. V gave up 5 bases and J gave up 4 bases; unmatched junction bases: 9. This CDR3 is 15 amino acids long. Germline V gene data show CDR1 as LNHDA and CDR2 as SQIVND (reference sequence). CDR3 sequence: CASSGRTGKGYGYTF. Here the CDR3 DNA reads TGTGCCAGTAGTGGACGGACAGGGAAAGGCTATGGCTACACCTTC.

The V call is TRBV29-1, the J call TRBJ1-6; 7 bases are a match to TRBD1. Germline lookup yields CDR1 SQVTM and CDR2 ANQGSEA. The CDR3 is made up of 13 amino acids. Trimming took 4 bases from V and 7 from J; bases not matched to a gene: 4. DNA for the CDR3: TGCAGCGTTGTTACAGGGGTAAATTCACCCCTCCACTTT. Amino acids: CSVVTGVNSPLHF.

J is TRBJ1-3 and V is TRBV6-5; D gene unclear. Between the trimmed V and J ends, which lost 0 bases and 2 bases, there was a span of 8 bases. This CDR3 comprises 15 residues. The germline gives CDR1 MNHEY, CDR2 SVGAGI. CDR3 region: CASSYSSGTGNTIYF. For the CDR3, the DNA is TGTGCCAGCAGTTACTCTTCCGGGACTGGAAACACCATATATTTT.

The gene calls are TRBV9 and TRBJ2-7; D is possibly TRBD1 (6 bases). CDR1 is SGDLS and CDR2 is YYNGEE in the germline V gene. The CDR3 runs 15 residues. V was trimmed by 2 bases and J by 6 bases, leaving 18 bases between them. CDR3 residues: CASSVTDSLLGEQYF. In DNA form, the CDR3 reads TGTGCCAGCAGCGTTACGGACAGCCTTTTGGGCGAGCAGTACTTC.

This clone was seen just once. This chain connects TRBV19 to TRBJ1-3; possible D gene TRBD1, 5 bases. CDR3 length: 16 residues. CDR1 is LNHDA, CDR2 SQIVND, per germline (reference sequence). Trimming took 5 bases from V and 0 from J, leaving 14 bases between them. The CDR3 is CASSVVTGDSGNTIYF. In DNA form, the CDR3 reads TGTGCCAGTAGTGTCGTAACAGGAGACTCTGGAAACACCATATATTTT. Supplemented by reference TRBV19 and TRBJ1-3, the full variable domain reads DGGITQSPKYLFRKEGQNVTLSCEQNLNHDAMYWYRQDPGQGLRLIYYSQIVNDFQKGDIAEGYSVSREKKESFPLTVTSAQKNPTAFYLCASSVVTGDSGNTIYFGEGSWLTVV.